The subject of this entry is one T cell receptor (beta chain). The antigen remains undetermined. Profiling relied on immunoSEQ multiplex PCR, and the TCRdb table lists in-frame clones only, not all of them. Of 79,000 or so clones in the sample, over 60% were seen once. These data originate in a study of T cell responses to AZD1222 COVID-19 vaccine. Broader study findings: Regions 160-218 and 743-854 dominated among vaccine-associated CD4 TCRs spanning spike. Rises in breadth and depth of Spike-specific TCRs came after two AZD1222 doses. Donors skewed white British and female; clonal diversity was possibly underestimated.

The source was peripheral blood, collected 28 days after the second dose of the MenACWY control vaccine. This TCR derives from an adult who received the MenACWY meningococcal vaccine as a control.

DNA for the CDR3: TGTGCCAGTTTGTCGACAGACAACTATGGCTACACCTTC. Residues: CASLSTDNYGYTF. The chain recombines TRBV28 with TRBJ1-2; D is perhaps TRBD1 (5 bases). The CDR3 runs to 13 residues. Germline CDR1 is MDHEN and CDR2 is SYDVKM. The V gene lost 9 bases and the J gene lost 2 bases, with 13 bases spanning the gap.